This paragraph covers one T cell receptor beta chain sequence. The data originate from a study of beta chain features in type 1 diabetes. Expressed TCRB transcripts were sequenced after all isolated RNA was converted to cDNA. Only in-frame clones appear in the TCRdb table, and some are missing; sequencing was by immunoSEQ multiplex PCR. The table lists 310,000 or so clones, approximately 10% of them singletons, with roughly 0.014% in the top ten. The CDR3 length is 14 residues. The germline V and J ends were trimmed by 6 bases and 0 bases, with 12 bases remaining between them. Germline loops: CDR1 MDHEN, CDR2 SYDVKM.

The sequencing sample was made of naive CD4+ T cells from blood. The chain has TRBV28 and TRBJ2-7, with D possibly TRBD2 on 5 matching bases. The source is a young woman in good health. CDR3 sequence (DNA): TGTGCCAGCAGATACCCGAGCGGCTCCTACGAGCAGTACTTC. Its protein product is CASRYPSGSYEQYF.